Presented here are 16 T cell receptor beta chains from one specimen sequenced in a study of HIV-infected patients and healthy controls. Using its own MiXCR run on the 5' RACE reads, TCRdb lists one record per CDR3 protein. The sample carries around 64,000 distinct CDR3 sequences, about 15% recorded once. Sequenced sample: CD4+ T cells from blood. Receptors were obtained from a human donor in good health.

In this sample, this clonotype turned up many times. V and J are TRBV7-2 and TRBJ2-1, with 15 nucleotides matching TRBD2. The trim removed 5 bases at V and 6 bases at J, leaving 8 bases unmatched. The CDR3 runs 17 residues. CDR1 is SGHTA, CDR2 FQGNSA, per germline. DNA of the CDR3: TGTGCCAGCAGCAAGGGACTAGCGGGAGGAGGGTCCAATGAGCAGTTCTTC. Protein product: CASSKGLAGGGSNEQFF.

The chain has TRBV19 and TRBJ1-3, with a weak D call TRBD1 (5 bases). CDR3 length equals 16 residues. Germline V CDR1 and CDR2: LNHDA, SQIVND (reference sequence). V shed 7 bases and J shed 2 bases, with 18 bases lying between them. CDR3 sequence: CASTMYTGTAGNTIYF. The CDR3 region has the DNA TGTGCCAGTACTATGTACACCGGGACCGCTGGAAACACCATATATTTT.

The genes are TRBV7-2 and TRBJ2-7; TRBD1 matches at 9 bases. This CDR3 region has 14 residues. Per germline, CDR1 SGHTA and CDR2 FQGNSA. V dropped 5 bases and J dropped 6; count of bases not matched to a gene: 8. The CDR3: CASSLDRGSREQYF. The CDR3 coding sequence is TGTGCCAGCAGCCTGGACAGGGGCTCTCGCGAGCAGTACTTC.

The chain carries TRBV6-2 or TRBV6-3 and TRBJ2-1; perhaps D is TRBD1 or TRBD2 (5 bases each). V was pared by 6 bases and J by 7 bases, with 10 bases between. CDR3 length: 12 residues. CDR1 is MNHEY and CDR2 is SVGEGT in the germline V gene. Here the CDR3 reads CASSPWGNEQFF. CDR3 bases: TGTGCCAGCAGCCCTTGGGGGAATGAGCAGTTCTTC.

The V gene is TRBV28, the J gene TRBJ2-3, with 8 bases matching TRBD2. Germline loops: CDR1 MDHEN, CDR2 SYDVKM. V shed 8 bases and J 3 bases; nucleotides not matched to a gene: 4. CDR3 size: 13 residues. The CDR3 nucleotides are TGTGCCAGCCCTTTAGCGGGGACAGATACGCAGTATTTT. Its translation: CASPLAGTDTQYF.

CDR3 sequence reads: CASSLLPDSLNEKLFF. The CDR3 DNA follows: TGTGCCAGCAGTCTACTACCGGACAGCCTTAATGAAAAACTGTTTTTT. J is TRBJ1-4 and V is TRBV6-1, with a tentative D call TRBD1 (6 bases). Trimming pared 5 bases from V and 4 bases from J, leaving 17 bases between. This CDR3 comprises 16 residues. Germline V gives CDR1 MNHNS, CDR2 SASEGT.

In this sample, this clonotype turned up a few times. The chain joins TRBV21-1 to TRBJ2-1; the table's D call, TRBD2, was not checked against the DNA. TRBV21-1 is marked as a pseudogene. There are 18 residues in the CDR3. CDR3 region: CASSKASTGTSENNEQFF. The CDR3, as DNA: TGTGCCAGCAGCAAAGCATCCACCGGGACTAGCGAAAACAATGAGCAGTTCTTC.

This clonotype was seen repeatedly, ten times or more. CDR3 DNA: TGTGCCAGCACCGTGGAGGGCGCGGGGACTGAAGCTTTCTTT. This codes for CASTVEGAGTEAFF. The rearrangement links TRBV6-5 to TRBJ1-1; D remains ambiguous. CDR1 and CDR2 (germline): MNHEY, SVGAGI. This CDR3 region has 14 residues. V was pared by 7 bases and J by 5 bases, with 17 bases between.

This clonotype has at least ten counts. V is TRBV27 and J is TRBJ1-5; 9 positions agree with TRBD1. The V segment lost 8 bases and the J segment 6 bases; nucleotides outside the gene matches: 5. Germline-derived CDR1 and CDR2 are MNHEY and SMNVEV (reference sequence). The CDR3 is 13 residues long. The CDR3 region has the DNA TGTGCCAGCCGCGGGACAGGGATTCAGCCCCAGCATTTT. Its protein is CASRGTGIQPQHF.

This chain joins TRBV6-5 and TRBJ2-6, with 7 nucleotides matching TRBD2. Germline lookup yields CDR1 MNHEY and CDR2 SVGAGI. J was trimmed by 1 base and V by 0 bases; bases with no gene match: 12. CDR3 length equals 20 residues. The CDR3 nucleotides read TGTGCCAGCAGTTACTCGATCATACCTTTCGGGAGGTCTGGGGCCAACGTCCTGACTTTC. Translation: CASSYSIIPFGRSGANVLTF.

The rearrangement joins TRBV28 to TRBJ1-1; 8 bases agree with TRBD1. CDR1 and CDR2 (germline): MDHEN, SYDVKM. V gave up 8 bases and J gave up 0 bases; unmatched junction bases: 11. This CDR3 has 16 residues. This chain's CDR3 is CASATGATALNTEAFF. CDR3 bases: TGTGCCAGCGCGACAGGGGCCACCGCTCTGAACACTGAAGCTTTCTTT.

This clonotype was found a few times. The chain recombines TRBV18 with TRBJ2-6; D perhaps matches TRBD1 (5 bases). Trimming cost V 6 bases and J 0 bases, with 12 bases left between them. The germline V gene has CDR1 KGHSH and CDR2 LQKENI. CDR3 length equals 16 residues. For the CDR3, the DNA is TGTGCCAGCTCCCAGGGAAGTGTCTCTGGGGCCAACGTCCTGACTTTC. It codes for CASSQGSVSGANVLTF.

This clonotype has a handful of counts. The chain uses TRBV4-3 and TRBJ2-7; TRBD1 aligns across 7 bases. Looked up from germline, CDR1 is LGHNA and CDR2 is YSLEER. This CDR3 is built from 12 residues. After removal of 3 bases from V and 6 bases from J, the junction contained 2 bases not matched to a gene. The CDR3 region is CASSQTGTEQYF. The CDR3 DNA is TGCGCCAGCAGCCAGACAGGGACCGAGCAGTACTTC.

The table lists this clonotype with many counts. This chain links TRBV15 with TRBJ2-1; TRBD2 matches at 8 bases. In germline, CDR1 is LNHNV, CDR2 YYDKDF (reference sequence). The CDR3 spans 16 residues. J lost 3 bases, V lost 6 bases, and 10 bases had no gene match. The CDR3: CATSPLAATYYNEQFF. DNA of the CDR3: TGTGCCACCAGTCCACTAGCGGCAACTTACTACAATGAGCAGTTCTTC. Drawing the rest from reference TRBV15 and TRBJ2-1, the complete variable domain is DAMVIQNPRYQVTQFGKPVTLSCSQTLNHNVMYWYQQKSSQAPKLLFHYYDKDFNNEADTPDNFQSRRPNTSFCFLDIRSPGLGDTAMYLCATSPLAATYYNEQFFGPGTRLTVL.

This clonotype has just a few counts. The gene calls are TRBV19 and TRBJ2-1; 14 nucleotides align to TRBD2. The CDR3 contains 16 residues. Germline loops: CDR1 LNHDA, CDR2 SQIVND (reference sequence). V was pared by 11 bases and J by 1 base, with 7 bases of the junction left unmatched. CDR3 loop: CAAGTSGSLSYNEQFF. CDR3 DNA sequence: TGTGCCGCCGGGACTAGCGGGAGCCTGTCCTACAATGAGCAGTTCTTC.

This clonotype was seen more than once but under ten times. The rearrangement joins TRBV27 to TRBJ2-3; D perhaps matches TRBD2 (6 bases). Trimming took 6 bases from V and 11 from J, leaving 15 bases between them. This CDR3 spans 12 amino acids. Germline-derived CDR1 and CDR2 are MNHEY and SMNVEV (reference sequence). CDR3 coding DNA: TGTGCCAGCAGCCAACTAGCCGGGGGGCAGTATTTT. Encoded protein: CASSQLAGGQYF.